The entry below describes one TCR beta chain. This sample was included in a study of shared clonotypes between healthy human individuals. Profiled with immunoSEQ multiplex PCR; TCRdb holds only in-frame clones, not every one. The sample includes about 1 million clones, 75% of them seen just once. This CDR3 contains 14 residues. V dropped 5 bases and J dropped 4 bases, with 11 bases sitting between them. The V gene's germline CDR1 is MNHNS and CDR2 SASEGT. CD4+ cells underwent separation, giving CD45RA+ naive and CD45RA-negative memory subsets. The TCR was taken from a man aged 18 to 29 in good health. The V call is TRBV6-1, the J call TRBJ2-2, with D uncertain. Material: memory CD4+ T cells sorted from blood. Stated subset: CD45RA-negative fraction. The CDR3 protein is CASSPLQSTGELFF. For the CDR3, the DNA is TGTGCCAGCAGTCCCCTACAGTCCACCGGGGAGCTGTTTTTT.